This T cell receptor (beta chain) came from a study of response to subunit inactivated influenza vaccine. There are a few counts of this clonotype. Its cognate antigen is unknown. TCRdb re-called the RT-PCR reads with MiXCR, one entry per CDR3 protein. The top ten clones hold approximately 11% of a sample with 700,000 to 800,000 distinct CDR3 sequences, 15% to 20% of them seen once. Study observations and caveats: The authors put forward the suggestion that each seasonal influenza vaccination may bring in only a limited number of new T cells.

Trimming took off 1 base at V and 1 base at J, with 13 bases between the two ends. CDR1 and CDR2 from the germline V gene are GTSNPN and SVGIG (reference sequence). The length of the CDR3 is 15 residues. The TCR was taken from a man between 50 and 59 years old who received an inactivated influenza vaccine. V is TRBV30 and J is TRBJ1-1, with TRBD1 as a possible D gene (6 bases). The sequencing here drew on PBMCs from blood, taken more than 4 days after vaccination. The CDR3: CAWSALQQGNTEAFF. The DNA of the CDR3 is TGTGCCTGGAGTGCACTACAACAGGGGAACACTGAAGCTTTCTTT.